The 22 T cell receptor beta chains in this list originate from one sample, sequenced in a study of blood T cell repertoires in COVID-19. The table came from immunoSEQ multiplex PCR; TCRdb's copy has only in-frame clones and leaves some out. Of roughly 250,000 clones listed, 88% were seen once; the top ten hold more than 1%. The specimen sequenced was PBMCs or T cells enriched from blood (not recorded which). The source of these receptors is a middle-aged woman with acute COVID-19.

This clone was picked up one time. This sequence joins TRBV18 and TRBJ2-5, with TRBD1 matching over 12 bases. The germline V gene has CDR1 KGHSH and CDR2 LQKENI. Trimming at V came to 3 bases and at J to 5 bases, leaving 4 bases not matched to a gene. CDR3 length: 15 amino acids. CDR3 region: CASSPPGQGAETQYF. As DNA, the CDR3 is TGTGCCAGCTCACCTCCGGGACAGGGGGCCGAGACCCAGTACTTC.

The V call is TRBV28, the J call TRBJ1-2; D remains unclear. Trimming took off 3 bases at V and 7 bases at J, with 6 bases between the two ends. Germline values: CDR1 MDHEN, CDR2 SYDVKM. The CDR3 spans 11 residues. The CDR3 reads CASSFRGGYTF. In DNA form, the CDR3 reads TGTGCCAGCAGTTTTCGGGGTGGCTACACCTTC.

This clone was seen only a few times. The CDR3 reads CASSYGLRREQYF. CDR3 sequence (DNA): TGTGCCAGCAGTTACGGACTCCGGCGCGAGCAGTACTTC. The V and J genes are TRBV6-5 and TRBJ2-7; possibly TRBD2 for D (5 bases). Between the trimmed V and J ends, which lost 2 bases and 6 bases, there was a span of 11 bases. Germline lookup yields CDR1 MNHEY and CDR2 SVGAGI. CDR3 size: 13 residues.

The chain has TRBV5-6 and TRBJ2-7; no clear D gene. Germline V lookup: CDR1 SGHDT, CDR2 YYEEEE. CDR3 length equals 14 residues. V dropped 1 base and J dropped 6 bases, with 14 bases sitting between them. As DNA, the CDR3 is TGTGCCAGCAGCTTGTCCGGTTCGCTCCGCGAGCAGTACTTC. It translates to CASSLSGSLREQYF.

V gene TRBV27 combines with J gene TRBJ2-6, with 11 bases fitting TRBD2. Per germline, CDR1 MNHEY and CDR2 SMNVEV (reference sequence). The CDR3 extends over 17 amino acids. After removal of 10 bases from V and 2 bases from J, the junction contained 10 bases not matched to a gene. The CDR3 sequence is CATTLAGEFTGANVLTF. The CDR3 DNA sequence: TGTGCCACCACACTAGCGGGAGAATTTACTGGGGCCAACGTCCTGACTTTC.

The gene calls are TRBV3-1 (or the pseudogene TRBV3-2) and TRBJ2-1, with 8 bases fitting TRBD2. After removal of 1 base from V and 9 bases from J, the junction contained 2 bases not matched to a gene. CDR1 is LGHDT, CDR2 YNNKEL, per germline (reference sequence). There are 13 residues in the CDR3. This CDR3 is CASSQGAGGEQFF. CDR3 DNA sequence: TGTGCCAGCAGCCAAGGGGCGGGGGGTGAGCAGTTCTTC.

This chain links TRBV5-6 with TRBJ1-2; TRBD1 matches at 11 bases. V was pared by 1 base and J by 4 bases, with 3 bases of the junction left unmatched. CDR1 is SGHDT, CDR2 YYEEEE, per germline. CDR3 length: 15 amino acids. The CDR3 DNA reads TGTGCCAGCAGCTTGAGGACAGGGGGCATCTATGGCTACACCTTC. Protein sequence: CASSLRTGGIYGYTF.

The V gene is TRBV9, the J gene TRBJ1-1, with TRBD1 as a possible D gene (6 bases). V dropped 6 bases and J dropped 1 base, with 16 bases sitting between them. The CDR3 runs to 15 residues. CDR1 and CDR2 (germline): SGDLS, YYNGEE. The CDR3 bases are TGTGCCAGCACCCACGGGGGGGCCACGAACACTGAAGCTTTCTTT. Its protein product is CASTHGGATNTEAFF.

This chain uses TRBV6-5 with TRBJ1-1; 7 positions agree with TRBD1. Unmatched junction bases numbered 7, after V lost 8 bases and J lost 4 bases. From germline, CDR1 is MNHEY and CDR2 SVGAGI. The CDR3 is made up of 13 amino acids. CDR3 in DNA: TGTGCCAGCCACAGGGGTTTTGGCACTGAAGCTTTCTTT. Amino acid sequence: CASHRGFGTEAFF.

The CDR3 region has the DNA TGTGCCAGCAGCTTAGGCACAGGGGTCCGTGGCTACACCTTC. Translated: CASSLGTGVRGYTF. The chain uses TRBV7-9 and TRBJ1-2; the match to TRBD1 covers 7 bases. The CDR3 loop spans 14 amino acids. J lost 7 bases, V lost 1 base, and 6 bases had no gene match. Per germline, CDR1 SEHNR and CDR2 FQNEAQ (reference sequence).

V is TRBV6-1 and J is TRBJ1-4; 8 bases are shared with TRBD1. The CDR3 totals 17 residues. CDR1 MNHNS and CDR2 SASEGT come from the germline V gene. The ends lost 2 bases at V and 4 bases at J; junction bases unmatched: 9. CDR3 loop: CASSEFLGQGFNEKLFF. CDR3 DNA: TGTGCCAGCAGTGAATTCCTTGGACAGGGCTTTAATGAAAAACTGTTTTTT.

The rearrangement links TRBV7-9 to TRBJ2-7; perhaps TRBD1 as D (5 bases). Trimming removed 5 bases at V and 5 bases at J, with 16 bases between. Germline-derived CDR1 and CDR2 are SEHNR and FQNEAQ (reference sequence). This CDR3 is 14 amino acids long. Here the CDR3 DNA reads TGTGCCAGCAGCCGAATTCAGGGTAATCACGAGCAGTACTTC. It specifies CASSRIQGNHEQYF. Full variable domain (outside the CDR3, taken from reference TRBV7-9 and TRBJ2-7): DTGVSQNPRHKITKRGQNVTFRCDPISEHNRLYWYRQTLGQGPEFLTYFQNEAQLEKSRLLSDRFSAERPKGSFSTLEIQRTEQGDSAMYLCASSRIQGNHEQYFGPGTRLTVT.

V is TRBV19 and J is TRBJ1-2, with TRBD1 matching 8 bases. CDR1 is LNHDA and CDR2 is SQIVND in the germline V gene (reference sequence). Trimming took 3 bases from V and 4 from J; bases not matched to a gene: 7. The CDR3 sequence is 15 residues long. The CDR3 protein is CASSISRTGFYGYTF. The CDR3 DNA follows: TGTGCCAGTAGTATTAGTCGGACAGGGTTCTATGGCTACACCTTC.

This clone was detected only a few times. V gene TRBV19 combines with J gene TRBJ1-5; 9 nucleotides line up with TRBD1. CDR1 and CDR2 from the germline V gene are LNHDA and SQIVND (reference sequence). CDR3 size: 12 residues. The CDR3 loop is CAGGQGNQPQHF. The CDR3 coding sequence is TGTGCTGGGGGACAGGGAAATCAGCCCCAGCATTTT.

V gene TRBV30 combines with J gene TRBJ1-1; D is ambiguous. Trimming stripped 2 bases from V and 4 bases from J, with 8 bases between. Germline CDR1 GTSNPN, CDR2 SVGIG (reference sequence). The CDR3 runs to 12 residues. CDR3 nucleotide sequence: TGTGCCTGGAGTTTCGAGGGCACTGAAGCTTTCTTT. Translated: CAWSFEGTEAFF.

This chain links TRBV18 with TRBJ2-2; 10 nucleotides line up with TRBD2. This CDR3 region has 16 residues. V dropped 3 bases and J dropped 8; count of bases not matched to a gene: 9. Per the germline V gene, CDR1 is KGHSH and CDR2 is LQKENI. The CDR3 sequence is CASSPSLAGVPGELFF. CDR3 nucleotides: TGTGCCAGCTCACCCTCCCTAGCGGGAGTACCGGGGGAGCTGTTTTTT. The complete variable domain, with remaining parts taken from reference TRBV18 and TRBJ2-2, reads NAGVMQNPRHLVRRRGQEARLRCSPMKGHSHVYWYRQLPEEGLKFMVYLQKENIIDESGMPKERFSAEFPKEGPSILRIQQVVRGDSAAYFCASSPSLAGVPGELFFGEGSRLTVL.

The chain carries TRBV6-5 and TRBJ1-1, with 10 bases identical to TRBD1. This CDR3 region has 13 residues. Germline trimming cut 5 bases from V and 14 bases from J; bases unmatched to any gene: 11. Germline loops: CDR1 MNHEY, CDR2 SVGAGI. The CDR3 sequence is CASSPPGQGFMFF. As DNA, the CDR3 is TGTGCCAGCAGTCCTCCGGGACAGGGGTTTATGTTCTTT.

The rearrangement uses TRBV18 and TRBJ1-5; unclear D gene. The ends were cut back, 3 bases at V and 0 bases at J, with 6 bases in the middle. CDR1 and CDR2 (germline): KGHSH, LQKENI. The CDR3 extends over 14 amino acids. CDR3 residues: CASSPSNSNQPQHF. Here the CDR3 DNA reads TGTGCCAGCTCACCTTCCAATAGCAATCAGCCCCAGCATTTT.

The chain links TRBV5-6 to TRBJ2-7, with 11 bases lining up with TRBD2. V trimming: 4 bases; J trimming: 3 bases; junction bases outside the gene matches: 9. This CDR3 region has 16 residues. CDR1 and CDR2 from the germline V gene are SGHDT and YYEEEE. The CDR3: CASSILLAGARYEQYF. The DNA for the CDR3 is TGTGCCAGCAGCATATTACTAGCGGGAGCTCGCTACGAGCAGTACTTC.

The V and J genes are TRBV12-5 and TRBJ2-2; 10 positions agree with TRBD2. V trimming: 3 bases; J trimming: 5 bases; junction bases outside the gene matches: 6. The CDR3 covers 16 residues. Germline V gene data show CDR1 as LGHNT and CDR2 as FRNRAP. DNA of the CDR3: TGTGCTAGTGGTTTCCTAGCGGGAGTTTTAACCGGGGAGCTGTTTTTT. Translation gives CASGFLAGVLTGELFF.

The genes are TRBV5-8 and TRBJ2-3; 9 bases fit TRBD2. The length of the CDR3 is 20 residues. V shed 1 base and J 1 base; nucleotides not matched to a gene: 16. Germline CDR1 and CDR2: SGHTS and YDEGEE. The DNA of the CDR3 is TGTGCCAGCAGCTTGTTTACCTCTAGCGGGATAAGAATCGGCACAGATACGCAGTATTTT. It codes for CASSLFTSSGIRIGTDTQYF. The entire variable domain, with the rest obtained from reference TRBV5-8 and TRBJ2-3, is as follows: EAGVTQSPTHLIKTRGQQATLRCSPISGHTSVYWYQQALGLGLQFLLWYDEGEERNRGNFPPRFSGRQFPNYSSELNVNALELEDSALYLCASSLFTSSGIRIGTDTQYFGPGTRLTVL.

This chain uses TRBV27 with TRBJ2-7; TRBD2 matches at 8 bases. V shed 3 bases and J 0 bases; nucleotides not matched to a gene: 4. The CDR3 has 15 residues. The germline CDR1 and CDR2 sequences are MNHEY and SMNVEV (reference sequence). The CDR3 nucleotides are TGTGCCAGCAGTTTGCGACTAGCGTACTCCTACGAGCAGTACTTC. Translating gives CASSLRLAYSYEQYF.